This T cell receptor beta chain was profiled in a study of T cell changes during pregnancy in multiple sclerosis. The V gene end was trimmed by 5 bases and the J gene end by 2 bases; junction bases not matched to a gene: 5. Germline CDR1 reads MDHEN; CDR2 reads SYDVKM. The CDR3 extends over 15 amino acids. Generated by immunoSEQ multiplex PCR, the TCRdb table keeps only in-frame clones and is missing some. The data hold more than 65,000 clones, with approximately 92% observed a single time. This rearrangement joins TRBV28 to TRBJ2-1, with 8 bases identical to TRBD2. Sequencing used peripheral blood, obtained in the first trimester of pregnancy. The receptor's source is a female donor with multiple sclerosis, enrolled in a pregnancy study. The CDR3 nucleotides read TGTGCCAGCAGTGCCAGCGGGAGCCCCTACAATGAGCAGTTCTTC. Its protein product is CASSASGSPYNEQFF.